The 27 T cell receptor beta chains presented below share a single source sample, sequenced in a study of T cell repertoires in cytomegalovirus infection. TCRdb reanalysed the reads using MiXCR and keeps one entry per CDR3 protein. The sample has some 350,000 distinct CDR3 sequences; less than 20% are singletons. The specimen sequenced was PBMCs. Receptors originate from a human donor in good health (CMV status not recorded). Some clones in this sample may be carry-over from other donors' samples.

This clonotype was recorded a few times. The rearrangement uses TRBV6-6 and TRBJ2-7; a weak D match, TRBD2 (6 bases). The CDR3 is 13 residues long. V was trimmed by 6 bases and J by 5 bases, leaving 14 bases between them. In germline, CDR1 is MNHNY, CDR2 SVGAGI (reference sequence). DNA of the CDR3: TGTGCCAGCAGGGCCGTGGGGGGAGACGAGCAGTACTTC. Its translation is CASRAVGGDEQYF.

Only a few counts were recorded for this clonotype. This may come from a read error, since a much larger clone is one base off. The CDR3 sequence is CASSLDGGGTDTQYF. The CDR3 nucleotides are TGTGCCAGCAGCTTAGACGGGGGGGGCACAGATACGCAGTATTTT. The chain links TRBV7-2 to TRBJ2-3; 8 bases match TRBD2. This CDR3 has 15 residues. V shed 1 base and J 1 base; nucleotides not matched to a gene: 1. From germline, CDR1 is SGHTA and CDR2 FQGNSA.

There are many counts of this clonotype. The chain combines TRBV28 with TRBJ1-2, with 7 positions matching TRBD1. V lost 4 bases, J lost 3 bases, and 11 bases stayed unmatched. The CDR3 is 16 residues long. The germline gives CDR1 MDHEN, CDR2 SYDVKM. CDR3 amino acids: CASSYVWDRGDYGYTF. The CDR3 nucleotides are TGTGCCAGCAGTTATGTCTGGGACAGAGGGGACTATGGCTACACCTTC.

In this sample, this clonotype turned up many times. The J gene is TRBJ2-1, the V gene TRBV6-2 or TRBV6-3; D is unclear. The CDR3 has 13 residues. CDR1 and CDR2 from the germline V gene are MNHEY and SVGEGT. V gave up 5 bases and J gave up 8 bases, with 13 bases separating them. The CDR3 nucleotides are TGTGCCAGCAGTAACCAAGGAGAGGATGAGCAGTTCTTC. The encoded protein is CASSNQGEDEQFF.

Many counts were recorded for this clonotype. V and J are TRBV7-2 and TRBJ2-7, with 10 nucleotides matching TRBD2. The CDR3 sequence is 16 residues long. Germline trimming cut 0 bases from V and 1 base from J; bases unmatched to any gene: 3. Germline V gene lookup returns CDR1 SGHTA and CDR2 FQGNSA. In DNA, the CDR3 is TGTGCCAGCAGCTTAGCGGCTAGCGGGGGTTCCTACGAGCAGTACTTC. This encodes CASSLAASGGSYEQYF.

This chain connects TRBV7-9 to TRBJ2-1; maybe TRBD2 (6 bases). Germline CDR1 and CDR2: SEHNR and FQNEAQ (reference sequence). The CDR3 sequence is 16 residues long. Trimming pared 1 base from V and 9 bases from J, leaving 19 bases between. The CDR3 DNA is TGTGCCAGCAGCTTAGGGTCCTTCGCGGGACGGGTTGAGCAGTTCTTC. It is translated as CASSLGSFAGRVEQFF.

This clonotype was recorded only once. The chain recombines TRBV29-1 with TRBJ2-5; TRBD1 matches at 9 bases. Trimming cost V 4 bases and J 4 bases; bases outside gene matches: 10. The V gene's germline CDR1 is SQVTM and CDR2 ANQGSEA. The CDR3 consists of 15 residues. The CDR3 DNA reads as TGCAGCGTTGTCTCTTTACAGGGGGCAAGAGAGACCCAGTACTTC. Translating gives CSVVSLQGARETQYF.

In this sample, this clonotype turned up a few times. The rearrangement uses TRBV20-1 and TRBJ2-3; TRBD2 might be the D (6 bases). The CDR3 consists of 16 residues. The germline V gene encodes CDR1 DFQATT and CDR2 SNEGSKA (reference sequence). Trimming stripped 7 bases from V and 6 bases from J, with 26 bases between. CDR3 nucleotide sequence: TGCAGTGTCCCCACTTATAGCGGCTTCTTGGCCGATACGCAGTATTTT. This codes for CSVPTYSGFLADTQYF.

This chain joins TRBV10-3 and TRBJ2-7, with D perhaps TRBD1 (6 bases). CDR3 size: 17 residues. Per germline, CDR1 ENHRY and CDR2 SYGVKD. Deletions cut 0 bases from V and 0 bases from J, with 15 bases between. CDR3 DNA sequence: TGTGCCATCAGTGAGTCGAACCTGGCAGGGGCCTCCTACGAGCAGTACTTC. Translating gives CAISESNLAGASYEQYF.

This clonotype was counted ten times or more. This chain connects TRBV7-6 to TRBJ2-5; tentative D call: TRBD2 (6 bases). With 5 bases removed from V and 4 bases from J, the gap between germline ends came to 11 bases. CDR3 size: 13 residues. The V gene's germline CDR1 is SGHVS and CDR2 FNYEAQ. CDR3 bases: TGTGCCAGCAGCCCCGGGACTCTAGAGACCCAGTACTTC. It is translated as CASSPGTLETQYF.

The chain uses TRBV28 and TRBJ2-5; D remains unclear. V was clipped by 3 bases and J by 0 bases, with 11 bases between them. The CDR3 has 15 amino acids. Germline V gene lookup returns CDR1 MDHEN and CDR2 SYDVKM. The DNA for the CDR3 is TGTGCCAGCAGTTTCCGAGGAGACAACCAAGAGACCCAGTACTTC. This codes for CASSFRGDNQETQYF.

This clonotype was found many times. The CDR3 region has the DNA TGTGCCAGCACCCCTTCTAGGCTAGCGGGGGCCAACTCCTACAATGAGCAGTTCTTC. This gives the protein CASTPSRLAGANSYNEQFF. The V call is TRBV28, the J call TRBJ2-1; 10 bases map to TRBD2. Germline trimming cut 7 bases from V and 0 bases from J; bases unmatched to any gene: 15. This CDR3 region has 19 residues. Germline assignment: CDR1 MDHEN and CDR2 SYDVKM. The entire variable domain, with the rest obtained from reference TRBV28 and TRBJ2-1, is as follows: DVKVTQSSRYLVKRTGEKVFLECVQDMDHENMFWYRQDPGLGLRLIYFSYDVKMKEKGDIPEGYSVSREKKERFSLILESASTNQTSMYLCASTPSRLAGANSYNEQFFGPGTRLTVL.

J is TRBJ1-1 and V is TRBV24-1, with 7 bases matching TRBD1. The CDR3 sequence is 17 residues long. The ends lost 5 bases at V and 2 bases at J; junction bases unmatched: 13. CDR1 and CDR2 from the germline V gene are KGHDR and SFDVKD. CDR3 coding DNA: TGTGCCACCAGTGTATTGGCAGGGGGAAGACCTAACACTGAAGCTTTCTTT. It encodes CATSVLAGGRPNTEAFF.

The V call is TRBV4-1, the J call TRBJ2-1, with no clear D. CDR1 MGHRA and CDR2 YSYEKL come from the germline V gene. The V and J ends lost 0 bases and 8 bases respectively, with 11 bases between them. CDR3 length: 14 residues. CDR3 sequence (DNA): TGCGCCAGCAGCCAAGACGAGGCACGGGATGAGCAGTTCTTC. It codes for CASSQDEARDEQFF.

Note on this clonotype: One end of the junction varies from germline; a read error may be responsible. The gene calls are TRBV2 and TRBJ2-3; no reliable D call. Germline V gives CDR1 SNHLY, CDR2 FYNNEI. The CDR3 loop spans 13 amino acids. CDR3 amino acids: CASNTSPRDTQCF. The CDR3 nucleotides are TGTGCCAGCAACACGAGCCCCCGTGATACGCAGTGTTTT.

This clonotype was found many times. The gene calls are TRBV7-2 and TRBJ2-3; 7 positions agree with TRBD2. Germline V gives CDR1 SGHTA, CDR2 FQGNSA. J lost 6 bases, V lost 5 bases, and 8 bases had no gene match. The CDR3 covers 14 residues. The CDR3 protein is CASSPQAGGDTQYF. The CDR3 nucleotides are TGTGCCAGCAGCCCCCAAGCCGGGGGGGATACGCAGTATTTT.

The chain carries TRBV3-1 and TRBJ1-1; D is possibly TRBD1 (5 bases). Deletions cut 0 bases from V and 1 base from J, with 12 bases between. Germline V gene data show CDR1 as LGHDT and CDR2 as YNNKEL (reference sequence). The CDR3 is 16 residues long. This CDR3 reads CASSQEGRSTNTEAFF. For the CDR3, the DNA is TGTGCCAGCAGCCAAGAGGGGCGCAGTACGAACACTGAAGCTTTCTTT.

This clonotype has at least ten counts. The CDR3 is CASSFFGGPYNEQFF. Written as DNA, the CDR3 is TGTGCCAGCAGCTTCTTCGGGGGACCCTACAATGAGCAGTTCTTC. The chain recombines TRBV7-8 with TRBJ2-1; the D gene is possibly TRBD2 (6 bases). This CDR3 contains 15 residues. V was cut by 3 bases and J by 2 bases, with 11 bases left in between. The germline V gene encodes CDR1 SGHVS and CDR2 FQNEAQ.

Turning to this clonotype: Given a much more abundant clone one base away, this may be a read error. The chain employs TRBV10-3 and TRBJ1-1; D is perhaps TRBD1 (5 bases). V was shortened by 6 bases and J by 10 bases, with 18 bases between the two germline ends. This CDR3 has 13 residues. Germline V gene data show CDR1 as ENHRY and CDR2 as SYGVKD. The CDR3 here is CAISPTRGAVAFF. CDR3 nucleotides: TGTGCCATCAGCCCCACGCGAGGGGCCGTAGCTTTCTTT.

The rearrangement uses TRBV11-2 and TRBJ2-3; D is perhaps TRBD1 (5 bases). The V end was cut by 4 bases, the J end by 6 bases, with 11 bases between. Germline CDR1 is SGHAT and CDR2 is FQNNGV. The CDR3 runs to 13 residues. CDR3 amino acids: CASSWGHGDTQYF. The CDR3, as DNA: TGTGCCAGCAGCTGGGGCCACGGGGATACGCAGTATTTT.

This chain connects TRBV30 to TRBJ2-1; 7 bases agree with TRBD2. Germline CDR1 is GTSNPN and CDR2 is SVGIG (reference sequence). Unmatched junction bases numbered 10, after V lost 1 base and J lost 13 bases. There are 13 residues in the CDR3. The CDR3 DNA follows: TGTGCCTGGAGTGCGGCTAGCGGTCCCCGTCAGTTCTTC. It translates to CAWSAASGPRQFF.

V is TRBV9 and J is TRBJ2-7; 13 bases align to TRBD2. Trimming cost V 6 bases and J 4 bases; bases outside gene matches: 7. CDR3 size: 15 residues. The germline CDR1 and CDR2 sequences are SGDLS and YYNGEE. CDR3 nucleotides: TGTGCCAGCACCCCGGGACTAGCGGGATATTACGAGCAGTACTTC. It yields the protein CASTPGLAGYYEQYF.

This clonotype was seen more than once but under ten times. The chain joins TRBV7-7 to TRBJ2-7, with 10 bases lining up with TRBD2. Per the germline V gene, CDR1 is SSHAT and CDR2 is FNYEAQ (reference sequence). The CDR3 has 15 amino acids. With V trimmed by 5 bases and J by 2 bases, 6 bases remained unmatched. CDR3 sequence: CASSPGTSVTYEQYF. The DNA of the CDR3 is TGTGCCAGCAGCCCCGGGACTAGCGTCACCTACGAGCAGTACTTC.

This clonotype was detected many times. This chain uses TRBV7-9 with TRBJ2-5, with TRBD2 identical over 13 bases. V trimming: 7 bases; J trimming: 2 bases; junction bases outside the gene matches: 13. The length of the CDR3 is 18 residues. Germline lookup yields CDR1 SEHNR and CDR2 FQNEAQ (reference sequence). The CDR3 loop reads CASNLRTSGRGGQETQYF. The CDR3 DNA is TGTGCCAGCAACCTGAGGACTAGCGGGAGAGGGGGGCAAGAGACCCAGTACTTC.

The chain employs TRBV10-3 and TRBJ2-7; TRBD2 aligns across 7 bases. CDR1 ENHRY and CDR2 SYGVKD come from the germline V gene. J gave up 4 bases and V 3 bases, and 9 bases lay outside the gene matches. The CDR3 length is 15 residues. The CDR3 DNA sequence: TGTGCCATCAGTGACGAGGGAGGGACTACATACGAGCAGTACTTC. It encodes CAISDEGGTTYEQYF.

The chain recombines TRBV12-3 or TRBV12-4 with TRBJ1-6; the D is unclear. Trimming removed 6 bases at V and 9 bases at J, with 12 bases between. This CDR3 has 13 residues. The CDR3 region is CASRRVEGSPLHF. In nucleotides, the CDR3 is TGTGCCAGCAGGAGGGTAGAGGGTTCACCCCTCCACTTT.

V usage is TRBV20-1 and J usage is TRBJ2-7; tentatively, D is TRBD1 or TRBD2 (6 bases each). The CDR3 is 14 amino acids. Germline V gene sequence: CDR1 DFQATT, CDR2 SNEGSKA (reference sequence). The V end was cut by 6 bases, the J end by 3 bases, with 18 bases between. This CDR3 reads CSAKFFGGRYEQYF. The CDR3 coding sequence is TGCAGTGCCAAATTTTTTGGGGGGCGCTACGAGCAGTACTTC.